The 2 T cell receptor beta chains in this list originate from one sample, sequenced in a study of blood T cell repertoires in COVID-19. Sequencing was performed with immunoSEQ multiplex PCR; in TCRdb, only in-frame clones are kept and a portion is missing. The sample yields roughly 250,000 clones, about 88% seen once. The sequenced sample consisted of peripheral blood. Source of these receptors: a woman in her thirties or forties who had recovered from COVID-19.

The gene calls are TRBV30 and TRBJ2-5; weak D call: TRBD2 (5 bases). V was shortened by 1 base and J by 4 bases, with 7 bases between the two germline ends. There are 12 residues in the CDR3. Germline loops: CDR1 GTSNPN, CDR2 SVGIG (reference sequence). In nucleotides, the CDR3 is TGTGCCTGGAGTGGAGGGCCAGAGACCCAGTACTTC. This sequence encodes CAWSGGPETQYF.

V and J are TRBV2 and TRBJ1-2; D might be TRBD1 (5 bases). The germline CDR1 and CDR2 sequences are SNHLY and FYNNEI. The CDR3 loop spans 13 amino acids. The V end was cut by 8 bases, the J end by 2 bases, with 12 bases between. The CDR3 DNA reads TGTGCCAGCTTAGGGCAGGGAAACTATGGCTACACCTTC. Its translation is CASLGQGNYGYTF.